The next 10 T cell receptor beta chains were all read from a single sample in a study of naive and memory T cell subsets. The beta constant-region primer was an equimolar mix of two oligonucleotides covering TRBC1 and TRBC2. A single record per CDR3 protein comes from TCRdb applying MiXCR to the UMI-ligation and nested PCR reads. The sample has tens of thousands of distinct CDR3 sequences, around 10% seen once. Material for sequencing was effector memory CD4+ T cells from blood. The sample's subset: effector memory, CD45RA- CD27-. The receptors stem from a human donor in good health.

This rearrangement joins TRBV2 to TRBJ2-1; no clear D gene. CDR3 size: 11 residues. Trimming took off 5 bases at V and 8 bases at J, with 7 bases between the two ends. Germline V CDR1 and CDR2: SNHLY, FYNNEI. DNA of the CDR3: TGTGCCAGCAGTCATTCCCATGAGCAGTTCTTC. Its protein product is CASSHSHEQFF.

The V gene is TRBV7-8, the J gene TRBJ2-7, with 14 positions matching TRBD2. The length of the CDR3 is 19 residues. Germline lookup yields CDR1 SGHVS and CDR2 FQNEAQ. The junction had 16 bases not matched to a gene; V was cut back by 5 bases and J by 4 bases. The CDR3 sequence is CASSALHATSGGARYEQYF. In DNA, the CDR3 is TGTGCCAGCAGCGCCCTCCACGCGACTAGCGGGGGGGCTCGGTACGAGCAGTACTTC.

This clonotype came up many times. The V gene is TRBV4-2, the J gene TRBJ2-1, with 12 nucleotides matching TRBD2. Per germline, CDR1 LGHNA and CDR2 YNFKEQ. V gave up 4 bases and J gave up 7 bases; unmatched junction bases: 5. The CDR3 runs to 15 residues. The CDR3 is CASSPQTSGRNEQFF. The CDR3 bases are TGTGCCAGCAGCCCCCAAACTAGCGGGAGGAATGAGCAGTTCTTC.

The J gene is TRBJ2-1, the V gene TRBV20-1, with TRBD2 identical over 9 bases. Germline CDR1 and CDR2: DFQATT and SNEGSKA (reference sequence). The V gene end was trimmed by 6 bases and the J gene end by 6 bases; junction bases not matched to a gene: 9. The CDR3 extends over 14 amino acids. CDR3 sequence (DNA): TGCAGTGCGCAGCGGGGGGTCGAGGTCAATGAGCAGTTCTTC. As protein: CSAQRGVEVNEQFF.

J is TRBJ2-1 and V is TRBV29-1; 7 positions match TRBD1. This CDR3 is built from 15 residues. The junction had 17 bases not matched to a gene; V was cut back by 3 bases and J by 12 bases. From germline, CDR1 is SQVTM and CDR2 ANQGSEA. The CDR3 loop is CSVDPLQGPGGGQFF. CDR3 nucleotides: TGCAGCGTTGACCCGTTACAGGGGCCTGGGGGTGGGCAGTTCTTC.

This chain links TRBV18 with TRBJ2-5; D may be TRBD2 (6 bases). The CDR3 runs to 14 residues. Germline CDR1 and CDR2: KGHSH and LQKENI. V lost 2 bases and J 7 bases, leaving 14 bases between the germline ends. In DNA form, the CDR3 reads TGTGCCAGCTCACCAGATGCGTTCGGGGGGACCCAGTACTTC. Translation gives CASSPDAFGGTQYF.

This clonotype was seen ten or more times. The CDR3: CSVRRGTSGITNTQYF. In nucleotides, the CDR3 is TGCAGTGTCCGAAGGGGGACTAGCGGGATTACTAATACGCAGTATTTT. V and J are TRBV20-1 and TRBJ2-3, with TRBD2 identical over 13 bases. This CDR3 has 16 amino acids. Losses at the gene ends were 7 bases for V and 7 bases for J; bases not matched to a gene: 14. Germline V CDR1 and CDR2: DFQATT, SNEGSKA (reference sequence).

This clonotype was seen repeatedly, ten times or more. The CDR3 DNA follows: TGCAGTGCTAGGGGACGGGGAGCGAACACTGAAGCTTTCTTT. It encodes CSARGRGANTEAFF. The chain recombines TRBV20-1 with TRBJ1-1; D might be TRBD1 (5 bases). The CDR3 covers 14 residues. V was pared by 3 bases and J by 1 base, with 12 bases between. Germline CDR1 and CDR2: DFQATT and SNEGSKA (reference sequence).

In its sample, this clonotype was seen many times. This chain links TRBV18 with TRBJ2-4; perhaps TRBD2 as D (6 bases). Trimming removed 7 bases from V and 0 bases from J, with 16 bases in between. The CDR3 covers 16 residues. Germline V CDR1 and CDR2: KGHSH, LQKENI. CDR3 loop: CASFGGARGAKNIQYF. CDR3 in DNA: TGTGCCAGCTTCGGAGGGGCGAGAGGAGCCAAAAACATTCAGTACTTC. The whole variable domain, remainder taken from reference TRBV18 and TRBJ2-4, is NAGVMQNPRHLVRRRGQEARLRCSPMKGHSHVYWYRQLPEEGLKFMVYLQKENIIDESGMPKERFSAEFPKEGPSILRIQQVVRGDSAAYFCASFGGARGAKNIQYFGAGTRLSVL.

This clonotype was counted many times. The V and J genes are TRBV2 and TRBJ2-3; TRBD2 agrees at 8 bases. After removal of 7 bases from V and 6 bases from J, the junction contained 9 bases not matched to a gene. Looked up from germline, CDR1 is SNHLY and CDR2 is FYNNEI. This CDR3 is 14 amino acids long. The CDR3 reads CASTRAGAGDTQYF. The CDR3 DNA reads TGTGCCAGCACCCGAGCGGGGGCGGGGGATACGCAGTATTTT. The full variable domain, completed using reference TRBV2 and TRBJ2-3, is EPEVTQTPSHQVTQMGQEVILRCVPISNHLYFYWYRQILGQKVEFLVSFYNNEISEKSEIFDDQFSVERPDGSNFTLKIRSTKLEDSAMYFCASTRAGAGDTQYFGPGTRLTVL.